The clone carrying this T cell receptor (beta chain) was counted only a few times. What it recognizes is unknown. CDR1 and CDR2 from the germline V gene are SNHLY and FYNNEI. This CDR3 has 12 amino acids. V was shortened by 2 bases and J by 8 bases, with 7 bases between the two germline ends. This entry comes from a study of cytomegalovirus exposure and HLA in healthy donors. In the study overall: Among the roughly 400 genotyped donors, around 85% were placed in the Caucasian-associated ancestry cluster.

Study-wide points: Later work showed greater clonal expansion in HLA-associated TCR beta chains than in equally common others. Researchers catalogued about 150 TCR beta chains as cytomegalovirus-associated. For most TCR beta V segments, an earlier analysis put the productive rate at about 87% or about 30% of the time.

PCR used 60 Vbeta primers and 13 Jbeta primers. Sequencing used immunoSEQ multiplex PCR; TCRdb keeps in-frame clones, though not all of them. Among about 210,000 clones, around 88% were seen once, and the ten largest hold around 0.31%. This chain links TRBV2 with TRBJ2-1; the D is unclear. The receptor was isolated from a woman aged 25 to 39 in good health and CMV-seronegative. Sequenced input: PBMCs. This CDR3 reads CASSEMGHEQFF. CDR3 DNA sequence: TGTGCCAGCAGTGAAATGGGCCATGAGCAGTTCTTC.